This is a list of T cell receptor beta chains from one sample in a study of STAT5B mutations in CD4+ large granular lymphocyte leukemia. Method: immunoSEQ multiplex PCR; TCRdb's copy keeps in-frame clones and lacks some. Among around 20,000 clones listed, 60% to 85% were seen once. What was sequenced was CD4+ T cells from blood buffy coats. All receptors derive from a human donor in good health. Both conserved end residues are part of each CDR3. The order of the fields is D gene, clone size, J gene, V gene, CDR3 protein, CDR3 DNA. A D gene is named only where the DNA matches it firmly. Size is omitted from some rows. Given values are once, few, many or a class for expanded clones.

.	.	TRBJ2-3	TRBV5-4	CASSPGAIPTQYF	TGTGCCAGCAGCCCCGGGGCTATTCCTACGCAGTATTTT
.	once	TRBJ2-7	TRBV9	CASSSEGRWSSYEQYF	TGTGCCAGCAGTTCCGAGGGAAGGTGGAGCTCCTACGAGCAGTACTTC
TRBD2	.	TRBJ2-7	TRBV6-1	CASSPVAGDLYEQYF	TGTGCCAGCAGTCCGGTGGCGGGGGACCTCTACGAGCAGTACTTC
TRBD1	.	TRBJ2-4	TRBV29-1	CSVESTGTGFGKNIQYF	TGCAGCGTTGAAAGTACCGGGACAGGGTTCGGGAAAAACATTCAGTACTTC
.	.	TRBJ2-1	TRBV29-1	CSVRLGDEQFF	TGCAGCGTTCGGCTGGGCGATGAGCAGTTCTTC
TRBD1	.	TRBJ2-5	TRBV5-4	CASSKNPGQVQETQYF	TGTGCCAGCAGCAAAAACCCGGGACAGGTTCAAGAGACCCAGTACTTC
.	.	TRBJ2-1	TRBV2	CASSDSYNEQFF	TGTGCCAGCAGTGATTCGTACAATGAGCAGTTCTTC
TRBD1	few	TRBJ1-5	TRBV19	CASSTTGAQPQHF	TGTGCCAGTAGTACTACAGGGGCTCAGCCCCAGCATTTT
.	.	TRBJ2-1	TRBV5-4	CASSLWGVVHNEQFF	TGTGCCAGCAGCTTGTGGGGGGTGGTCCACAATGAGCAGTTCTTC
TRBD1	few	TRBJ2-2	TRBV5-1	CASSSRQGRGELFF	TGCGCCAGCAGCTCTAGACAGGGAAGGGGGGAGCTGTTTTTT
.	.	TRBJ2-1	TRBV18	CASSPRTGLGLDEQFF	TGTGCCAGCTCACCGCGCACAGGGTTAGGCTTGGATGAGCAGTTCTTC
TRBD2	.	TRBJ2-7	TRBV19	CASSIGTSGTEQYF	TGTGCCAGTAGTATAGGTACTAGCGGGACCGAGCAGTACTTC
TRBD1	.	TRBJ1-1	TRBV6-5	CASSYRGQLNTEAFF	TGTGCCAGCAGTTACAGGGGACAGCTGAACACTGAAGCTTTCTTT
TRBD2	.	TRBJ2-2	TRBV5-4	CASSLGASGNTGELFF	TGTGCCAGCAGCTTGGGAGCTAGCGGCAACACCGGGGAGCTGTTTTTT
.	.	TRBJ1-2	TRBV29-1	CSVESRREDGYTF	TGCAGCGTTGAAAGTCGTAGGGAGGATGGCTACACCTTC
TRBD1	.	TRBJ2-5	TRBV7-6	CASSSDQGAGETQYF	TGTGCCAGCAGCTCGGACCAGGGGGCAGGGGAGACCCAGTACTTC
.	.	TRBJ1-1	TRBV7-2	CASSQVGGAGTTEAFF	TGTGCCAGCAGCCAAGTAGGGGGTGCGGGAACCACTGAAGCTTTCTTT
.	.	TRBJ2-3	TRBV7-9	CASSSRRLSTDTQYF	TGTGCCAGCAGCTCCAGGCGTCTTAGCACAGATACGCAGTATTTT
TRBD2	.	TRBJ2-5	TRBV5-6	CASSLTSGGQETQYF	TGTGCCAGCAGCCTAACTAGCGGAGGACAAGAGACCCAGTACTTC
.	.	TRBJ1-2	TRBV7-8	CASSLYDLYGYTF	TGTGCCAGCAGCTTATATGATCTCTATGGCTACACCTTC
TRBD1	.	TRBJ2-7	TRBV5-6	CASSFGQGAREQYF	TGTGCCAGCAGCTTCGGTCAGGGGGCGCGCGAGCAGTACTTC
.	few	TRBJ1-1	TRBV5-1	CASSWAGLNTEAFF	TGCGCCAGCAGCTGGGCAGGGTTAAACACTGAAGCTTTCTTT
.	.	TRBJ2-7	TRBV11-2	CASSLGVTYEQYF	TGTGCCAGCAGCTTGGGGGTCACCTACGAGCAGTACTTC
.	.	TRBJ2-7	TRBV18	CASLTNPGPGVDEQYF	TGTGCCAGCTTAACCAACCCAGGCCCTGGGGTCGACGAGCAGTACTTC
TRBD1	once	TRBJ1-6	TRBV18	CASSPPGQGNNSPLHF	TGTGCCAGCTCACCACCGGGACAGGGGAATAATTCACCCCTCCACTTT
TRBD1	.	TRBJ2-1	TRBV23-1	CASSQGPASGQGYNEQFF	TGCGCCAGCAGTCAAGGGCCCGCGTCTGGACAGGGTTACAATGAGCAGTTCTTC
TRBD2	few	TRBJ2-1	TRBV28	CASRSSGLAGGPTYEQFF	TGTGCCAGCAGATCCTCGGGACTAGCGGGAGGGCCGACTTATGAGCAGTTCTTC
.	once	TRBJ2-1	TRBV5-1	CASSPGLPSSYNEQFF	TGCGCCAGCAGCCCGGGACTTCCTAGCTCCTACAATGAGCAGTTCTTC
.	.	TRBJ2-2	TRBV30	CAWRTGAANTGELFF	TGTGCCTGGAGAACGGGGGCCGCGAACACCGGGGAGCTGTTTTTT
.	.	TRBJ1-1	TRBV5-6	CASSFPETMNTEAFF	TGTGCCAGCAGCTTTCCCGAGACTATGAACACTGAAGCTTTCTTT
TRBD1	once	TRBJ2-4	TRBV19	CASSRDRSRYF	TGTGCCAGTAGCCGGGACAGGTCTCGGTACTTC
.	.	TRBJ2-1	TRBV27	CASRGQSNEQFF	TGTGCCAGCAGGGGACAATCCAATGAGCAGTTCTTC
.	.	TRBJ2-2	TRBV6-5	CASSYQGSTGTGELFF	TGTGCCAGCAGTTACCAGGGCAGTACGGGCACCGGGGAGCTGTTTTTT
.	.	TRBJ2-2	TRBV6-6	CASSPSGTGELFF	TGTGCCAGCAGTCCCTCGGGCACCGGGGAGCTGTTTTTT
.	.	TRBJ2-5	TRBV28	CASSSPGQETQYF	TGTGCCAGCAGTTCCCCGGGGCAAGAGACCCAGTACTTC
.	.	TRBJ1-4	TRBV5-1	CASSLATTGEEKLFF	TGCGCCAGCAGCTTGGCCACGACAGGCGAAGAAAAACTGTTTTTT
.	.	TRBJ1-2	TRBV28	CASSLILTNYGYTF	TGTGCCAGCAGTTTAATACTCACTAACTATGGCTACACCTTC
TRBD1	.	TRBJ1-5	TRBV7-2	CASSHGTGAGNQPQHF	TGTGCCAGCAGCCATGGGACAGGAGCAGGCAATCAGCCCCAGCATTTT
.	.	TRBJ1-5	TRBV10-3	CAIRPGADQPQHF	TGTGCCATCCGTCCCGGGGCTGATCAGCCCCAGCATTTT
.	.	TRBJ1-2	TRBV5-1	CASSRGGDGYTF	TGCGCCAGCAGCCGGGGGGGGGATGGCTACACCTTC
.	.	TRBJ1-2	TRBV28	CASSSPGGGVYGYTF	TGTGCCAGCAGTTCCCCTGGGGGGGGCGTCTATGGCTACACCTTC
.	.	TRBJ2-5	TRBV18	CASSPYQETQYF	TGTGCCAGCTCACCTTACCAAGAGACCCAGTACTTC
.	few	TRBJ1-1	TRBV9	CASSVSGTGTEAFF	TGTGCCAGCAGCGTGAGCGGGACTGGCACTGAAGCTTTCTTT
.	.	TRBJ2-1	TRBV28	CASSPLEGAWNEQFF	TGTGCCAGCAGTCCCCTAGAAGGGGCTTGGAATGAGCAGTTCTTC
.	.	TRBJ1-2	TRBV28	CASSLHLRPNYGYTF	TGTGCCAGCAGTTTACATCTGCGCCCAAACTATGGCTACACCTTC
.	few	TRBJ1-2	TRBV28	CASRPDAWGYTF	TGTGCCAGCAGACCGGACGCCTGGGGCTACACCTTC
.	.	TRBJ1-2	TRBV6-5	CASRGTGYGYTF	TGTGCCAGCAGGGGTACAGGTTATGGCTACACCTTC
TRBD2	.	TRBJ2-7	TRBV4-2	CASSQDGGDEQYF	TGTGCCAGCAGCCAAGATGGGGGGGACGAGCAGTACTTC
.	.	TRBJ2-5	TRBV29-1	CSVVPGRVDQETQYF	TGCAGCGTTGTTCCCGGCCGGGTAGACCAAGAGACCCAGTACTTC
.	.	TRBJ2-1	TRBV30	CAWSLQGGYNEQFF	TGTGCCTGGAGTCTGCAGGGGGGCTACAATGAGCAGTTCTTC
.	.	TRBJ2-2	TRBV28	CASSLGGGGGELFF	TGTGCCAGCAGTTTGGGCGGGGGCGGCGGGGAGCTGTTTTTT
TRBD1	.	TRBJ1-2	TRBV4-3	CASSQELDRGLSNYGYTF	TGCGCCAGCAGCCAAGAACTGGACAGGGGACTCTCTAACTATGGCTACACCTTC
TRBD1	.	TRBJ2-5	TRBV15	CATSQHGTGKRETQYF	TGTGCCACCAGCCAGCACGGGACAGGGAAGCGTGAGACCCAGTACTTC
TRBD1	few	TRBJ1-2	TRBV10-1	CARPGQGKSNYGYTF	TGCGCCAGACCGGGACAGGGGAAATCTAACTATGGCTACACCTTC
.	once	TRBJ2-5	TRBV11-3	CASSLSVAGEVETQYF	TGTGCCAGCAGCTTAAGTGTGGCAGGGGAGGTGGAGACCCAGTACTTC
.	few	TRBJ1-5	TRBV5-1	CASRRGGSDSNQPQHF	TGCGCCAGCCGCCGTGGAGGATCCGATAGCAATCAGCCCCAGCATTTT
TRBD2	.	TRBJ2-5	TRBV5-4	CASSGRLAGETQYF	TGTGCCAGCAGCGGACGACTAGCGGGAGAGACCCAGTACTTC
TRBD2	.	TRBJ2-7	TRBV7-9	CASSRGTSGRIYEQYF	TGTGCCAGCAGCAGAGGGACTAGCGGGAGAATCTACGAGCAGTACTTC